This T cell receptor (beta chain) derives from a study of neurological immune-mediated disorders (dated by TCRdb to about 2019). Regarding the study in general: Among the approximately 34 multiple sclerosis patients, approximately 30 had relapsing-remitting MS and 3 had secondary progressive MS. Longitudinal samples, technical triplicates and paired sorted CD4+ and CD8+ T-cell subsets, alongside PBMC samples, were included among the roughly 100 TCR-beta libraries. The cohort was made up of 68 subjects, consisting of about 15 HAM/TSP patients, some 34 multiple sclerosis patients and about 20 healthy controls. Peripheral blood TCR-beta repertoires from HTLV-I-associated myelopathy (HAM/TSP) patients, multiple sclerosis patients and healthy controls were compared by UMI-based sequencing.

For unsorted PBMC libraries, 2 million PBMCs were used after storage in RNAlater at -80 degrees C until RNA extraction. The multiple sclerosis patients were enrolled in a US clinical protocol that evaluated disease progression with magnetic resonance imaging. Peripheral blood underwent Ficoll-Hypaque density gradient centrifugation to isolate PBMCs, which were then cryopreserved in liquid nitrogen. Concerning this clonotype: The specificity of this receptor is unknown. A read error may be the cause here, since a much bigger clone is one base away.

What the study reported, not specific to this receptor: Expanded clones from different subjects shared no identical CDR3 amino acid sequences, which suggests that TCR-beta repertoires were private in all groups. No association of the MS cluster with clinical or MRI features was observed, and the need for larger cohorts was stated by the authors. Phylogenetic analysis grouped repertoires from 18 of 34 MS patients into a cluster of related CDR3 sequences, suggesting a possible repertoire-level signature. TCR clonal expansion was highest in HAM/TSP patients and lowest in MS patients, with MS patients falling below even healthy controls.

cDNA was synthesized by template-switch 5'RACE using a primer carrying a 10-nucleotide random unique molecular identifier by which each TCR transcript was tagged. Each sequencing run produced over 200 million TCR-beta sequences covering 15-18 subjects. The RNeasy kit was used to extract total RNA. The KAPA Real-time Library Amplification kit was used to amplify TCR-beta VDJ regions with primers targeting the TCR constant region and the 5'RACE anchor. A first PCR added sample indexes and Illumina adaptors, and a second PCR then raised library yield. After Ampure bead purification, the TCR product of roughly 650 bp was size-selected on a 2% E-gel SizeSelection system. Before pooling, libraries had their quality checked on a Bioanalyzer, their concentration measured with Qubit, and their quantity determined with the Kapa Library Quantification kit. An Illumina HiSeq 2500 was used to sequence the libraries paired-end at 2 x 150 bp. To increase sequence diversity, 25-30% phiX was spiked into each library pool. On the authors' methods: Quality-filtered reads were processed with the UMI-based MiGEC pipeline, which removed over 75% of raw TCR sequences during error correction. VDJ genes were aligned to IMGT germline references, and clonotypes were defined by unique CDR3 amino acid sequence plus V-J genes. Clonal expansion, Shannon diversity and CDR3 relatedness (CalcPairwiseDistances, ClusterSamples) were evaluated with VDJtools, and phylogenetic trees were built with CLCbio workbench. Using coefficient-of-variation modelling across technical triplicates, the study counted a clone as expanded if it had at least 8 unique UMIs. TCRdb took the public reads, trimmed them with fastp at Q25, ran MiXCR for clone calling and kept in-frame beta chains. Merged by CDR3 protein, the rows form single entries marked with the most common genes and DNA. Clone size and V and J calls follow TCRdb, not the original study. The sample table shows roughly 74,000 distinct CDR3 sequences, and approximately 5.2% are seen once. In total, the top ten clones hold 6% to 9.5% of the sample.

From the cysteine up to the phenylalanine, the CDR3 has a length of 14 residues. Only the CDR3 DNA stays, 42 bases, in frame from base 1. The germline V gene sets CDR1 to SGHDT and CDR2 to YYEEEE. V lost 6 bases and J lost 5 bases, and the count of bases not matched to a germline gene is 9. The clonotype originates from a man aged 18 to 30 with multiple sclerosis. The specimen was PBMCs. The rearranged chain carries TRBV5-6 and TRBJ2-7, with TRBD1 matching 9 junction bases. The DNA sequence reads TGTGCCAGCATCTGGGGGACAGGGACCCACGAGCAGTACTTC. Translated, this gives CASIWGTGTHEQYF.